The clone carrying this T cell receptor (beta chain) was counted only a few times. The antigen remains unidentified. Using a J-beta primer mix together with a sample-barcoded 5' primer, a second PCR was run for about 7 to 12 cycles. Researchers report that each sample yielded at least 3 million CDR3-containing paired-end reads. Using its own MiXCR run on the 5' RACE reads, TCRdb lists one record per CDR3 protein. Of around 800,000 distinct CDR3 sequences in the sample, 40% to 65% are singletons; the top ten hold approximately 40%. Looked up from germline, CDR1 is MNHEY and CDR2 is SVGAGI. Trimming pared 4 bases from V and 2 bases from J, leaving 11 bases between. This CDR3 spans 14 amino acids. The data belong to a study of blood T cells in healthy people across ages. In the study overall: Template switching picked up about one barcoded beta molecule for each two T cells.

Overall study findings and caveats: Unsorted PBMC input precluded a conclusive naive versus antigen-experienced comparison. Long-lived donors had more naive CD4+ cells and higher diversity than aged donors.

The V gene is TRBV6-5, the J gene TRBJ2-5; TRBD1 or TRBD2 may be the D gene (5 bases each). The sequenced material came from blood. The receptor's source is a man older than 75 in good health. In DNA, the CDR3 is TGTGCCAGCAGTTCCTTGGGACGACAAGAGACCCAGTACTTC. This encodes CASSSLGRQETQYF.